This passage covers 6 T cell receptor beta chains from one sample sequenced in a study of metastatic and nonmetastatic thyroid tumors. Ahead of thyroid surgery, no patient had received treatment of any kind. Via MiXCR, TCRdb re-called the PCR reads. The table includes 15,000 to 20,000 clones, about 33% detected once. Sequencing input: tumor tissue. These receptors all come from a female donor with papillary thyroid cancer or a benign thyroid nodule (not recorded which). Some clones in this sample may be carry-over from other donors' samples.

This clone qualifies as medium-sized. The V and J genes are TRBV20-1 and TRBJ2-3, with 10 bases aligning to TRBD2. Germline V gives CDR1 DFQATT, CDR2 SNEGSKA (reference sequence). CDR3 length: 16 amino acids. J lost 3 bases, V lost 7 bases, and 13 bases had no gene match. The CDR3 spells CSGQRASGRGTDTQYF. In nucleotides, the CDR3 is TGCAGTGGTCAGCGGGCTAGCGGGAGAGGAACAGATACGCAGTATTTT.

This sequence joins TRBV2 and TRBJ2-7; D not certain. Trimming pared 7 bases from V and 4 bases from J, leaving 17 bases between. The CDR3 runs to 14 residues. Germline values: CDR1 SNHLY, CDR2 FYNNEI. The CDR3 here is CASTPSRASYEQYF. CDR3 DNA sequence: TGTGCCAGCACTCCGTCTCGGGCCTCATACGAGCAGTACTTC.

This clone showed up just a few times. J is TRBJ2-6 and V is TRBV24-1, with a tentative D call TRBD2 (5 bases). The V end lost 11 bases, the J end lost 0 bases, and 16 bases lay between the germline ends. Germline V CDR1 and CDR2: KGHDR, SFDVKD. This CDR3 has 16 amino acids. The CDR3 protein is CARTGNRHSGANVLTF. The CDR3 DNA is TGTGCCAGAACGGGGAACCGGCACTCTGGGGCCAACGTCCTGACTTTC.

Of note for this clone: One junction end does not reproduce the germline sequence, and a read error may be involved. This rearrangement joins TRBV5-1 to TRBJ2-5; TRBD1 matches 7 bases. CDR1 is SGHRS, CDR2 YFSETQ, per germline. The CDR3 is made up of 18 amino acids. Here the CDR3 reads CAISLGNAEDGQAGTQYF. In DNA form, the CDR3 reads TGCGCCATCAGCTTGGGAAACGCGGAAGACGGACAGGCCGGGACCCAGTACTTC. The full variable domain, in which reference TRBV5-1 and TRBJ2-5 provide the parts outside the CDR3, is KAGVTQTPRYLIKTRGQQVTLSCSPISGHRSVSWYQQTPGQGLQFLFEYFSETQRNKGNFPGRFSGRQFSNSRSEMNVSTLELGDSALYLCAISLGNAEDGQAGTQYFGPGTRLLVL.

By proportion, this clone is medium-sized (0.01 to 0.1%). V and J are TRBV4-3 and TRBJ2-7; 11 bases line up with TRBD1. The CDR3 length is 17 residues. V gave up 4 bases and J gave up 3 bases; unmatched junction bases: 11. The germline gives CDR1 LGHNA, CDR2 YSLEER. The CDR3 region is CASSPHLSGTGGYEQYF. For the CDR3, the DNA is TGCGCCAGCAGCCCCCACTTATCCGGGACAGGGGGCTACGAGCAGTACTTC.

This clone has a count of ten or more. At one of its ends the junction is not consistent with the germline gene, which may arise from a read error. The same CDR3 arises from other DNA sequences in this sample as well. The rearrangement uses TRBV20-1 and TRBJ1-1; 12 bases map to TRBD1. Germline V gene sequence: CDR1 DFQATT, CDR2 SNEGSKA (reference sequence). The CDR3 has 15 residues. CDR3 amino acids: CSASGLGTGGAEAFF. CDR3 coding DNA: TGCAGTGCTAGTGGTCTTGGGACAGGGGGCGCGGAAGCTTTTTTT.